This TCR beta chain was identified in a study of cytomegalovirus exposure and HLA in healthy donors. Study details: Out of roughly 170 million T cells, an earlier analysis found around 120 million unique TCR beta sequences in total.

13 Jbeta primers and 60 Vbeta primers were used for the PCR. Clones were sequenced by immunoSEQ multiplex PCR, and TCRdb holds only the in-frame ones, with some missing. The data contain roughly 130,000 clones, 80% of them singletons. V was cut by 4 bases and J by 5 bases, with 13 bases left in between. CDR1 and CDR2 (germline): SGDLS, YYNGEE. The CDR3 consists of 15 residues. The sequencing sample was made of PBMCs. The sequence came from a human donor in good health. The rearrangement uses TRBV9 and TRBJ1-6; D is possibly TRBD1 (6 bases). CDR3 loop: CASSNQGINNSPLHF. Here the CDR3 DNA reads TGTGCCAGCAGCAACCAGGGGATCAATAATTCACCCCTCCACTTT.